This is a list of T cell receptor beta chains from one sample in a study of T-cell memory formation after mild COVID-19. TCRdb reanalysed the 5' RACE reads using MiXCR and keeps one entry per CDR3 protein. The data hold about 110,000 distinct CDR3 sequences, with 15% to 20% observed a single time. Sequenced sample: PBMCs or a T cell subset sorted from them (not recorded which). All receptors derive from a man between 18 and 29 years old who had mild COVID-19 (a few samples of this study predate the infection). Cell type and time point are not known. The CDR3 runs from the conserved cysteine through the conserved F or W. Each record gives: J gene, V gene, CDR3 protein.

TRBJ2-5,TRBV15,CATSSHPGDYQETQYF
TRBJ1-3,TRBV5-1,CASSRDPPTGPLSGNTIYF
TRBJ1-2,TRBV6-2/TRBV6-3,CASSYRGPLRGYTF
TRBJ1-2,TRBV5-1,CASSPTVGGNYGYTF
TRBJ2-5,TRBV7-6,CASSQMETQYF
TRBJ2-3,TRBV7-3,CASSPTEGVTDTQYF
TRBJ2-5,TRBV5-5,CASSILGLAAETQYF
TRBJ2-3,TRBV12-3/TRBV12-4,CASSGLRSTDTQYF
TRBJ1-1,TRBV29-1,CSVEEGSYTEAFF
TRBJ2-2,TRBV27,CASTTDRRPGELFF
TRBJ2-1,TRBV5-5,CASSPVAGGYNEQFF
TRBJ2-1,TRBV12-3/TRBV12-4,CASSPQAGAGEQFF
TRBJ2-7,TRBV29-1,CSVVRDRAEQYF
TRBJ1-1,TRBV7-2,CASSFRDRNTEAFF
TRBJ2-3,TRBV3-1,CASSQDTSTDTQYF
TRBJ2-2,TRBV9,CASSPRQKPNTGELFF
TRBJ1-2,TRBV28,CASSFHLYGYTF
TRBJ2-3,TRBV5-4,CASSRRTSGEDTQYF